This T cell receptor beta chain was retrieved from a study of shared clonotypes between healthy human individuals. Assay execution took place at the deep level. Some clones are missing from TCRdb's copy, which holds only in-frame ones; the method was immunoSEQ multiplex PCR. The sample has about 1 million clones; about 70% are singletons. Concerning this clone: What it binds is not known.

Study-level results: In general, naive subsets displayed greater estimated richness than memory subsets did. Among non-shared clonotypes, generation probabilities were lower than among those shared by all four donors.

V lost 0 bases to trimming and J lost 12 bases, with 21 bases between them. Germline assignment: CDR1 GTSNPN and CDR2 SVGIG (reference sequence). The CDR3 has 14 residues. The receptor comes from a man aged 18 to 29 in good health. Sequenced: memory CD4+ T cells sorted from blood. Subset noted: CD45RA-negative fraction. The chain has TRBV30 and TRBJ2-7; maybe TRBD2 (7 bases). This CDR3 is CAWSVPWQGRVRYF. CDR3 nucleotide sequence: TGTGCCTGGAGTGTACCCTGGCAGGGGAGGGTTAGGTACTTC.